These T cell receptor beta chains were read from a single sample in a study of cytomegalovirus exposure and HLA in healthy donors. TCRdb's copy holds only in-frame clones and misses some; the assay was immunoSEQ multiplex PCR. The table records about 160,000 clones, roughly 79% of them present only once. The source material was PBMCs. Receptors originate from a woman between 50 and 59 years old in good health and CMV-seronegative. Each CDR3 is given with its conserved first and last residue. Each record gives: J gene, V gene, clone size, D gene, CDR3 DNA, CDR3 protein. D genes are given only for firm matches. A clone size is listed for some rows: how often the clone was seen (once, few, many), or a class if it is expanded.

TRBJ2-7,TRBV2,NA,TRBD2,TGTGCCAGCAGTGGCCCGACTAGCGGGAGGTCTGGATCCTACGAGCAGTACTTC,CASSGPTSGRSGSYEQYF
TRBJ2-2,TRBV9,NA,TRBD2,TGTGCCAGCAGCACGGGGGGGCAGAACACCGGGGAGCTGTTTTTT,CASSTGGQNTGELFF
TRBJ1-2,TRBV9,few,TRBD1,TGTGCCAGCAGCCCCTGGGACAGTGGGCATGGCTACACCTTC,CASSPWDSGHGYTF
TRBJ2-7,TRBV11-2,NA,NA,TGTGCCAGCAGCTTAGGTCTCAACGCGGCCTACGAGCAGTACTTC,CASSLGLNAAYEQYF
TRBJ2-7,TRBV19,NA,NA,TGTGCCAGTAGTATAGAATCCGGGGTCTCCTACGAGCAGTACTTC,CASSIESGVSYEQYF
TRBJ2-7,TRBV6-6,NA,TRBD2,TGTGCCAGCAGTTCCCCCGGGACTAGCGCCTACGAGCAGTACTTC,CASSSPGTSAYEQYF
TRBJ1-2,TRBV4-3,NA,NA,TGCGCCAGCAGCCAAGCGGTGGGCCTCTATGGCTACACCTTC,CASSQAVGLYGYTF
TRBJ1-6,TRBV19,NA,NA,TGTGCCAGTAGTATTCCGGGATATCGATCGAATTCACCCCTCCACTTT,CASSIPGYRSNSPLHF
TRBJ1-1,TRBV6-5,once,NA,TGTGCCAGCAGTTATCCAGGGCTCACTGAAGCTTTCTTT,CASSYPGLTEAFF
TRBJ1-6,TRBV7-9,NA,NA,TGTGCCAGCAGGAGTAGGACAGCAAATTCACCCCTCCACTTT,CASRSRTANSPLHF
TRBJ2-3,TRBV5-1,NA,NA,TGCGCCAGCAGCTTGCCTAGCACAGATACGCAGTATTTT,CASSLPSTDTQYF
TRBJ1-4,TRBV30,once,TRBD1,TGTGCCTGGAGTGGGACAGGGACCGAAAAACTGTTTTTT,CAWSGTGTEKLFF
TRBJ2-1,TRBV7-2,NA,TRBD2,TGTGCCAGCAGCCATCTTGGAGCGGGGGTGACCCCCAACTACAATGAGCAGTTCTTC,CASSHLGAGVTPNYNEQFF
TRBJ1-2,TRBV7-9,NA,TRBD1,TGTGCCAGCAGCGGCCCGGGACAGAACTATGGCTACACCTTC,CASSGPGQNYGYTF
TRBJ1-6,TRBV27,NA,NA,TGTGCCAGCACCACGGGGGTCGGCAATTCACCCCTCCACTTT,CASTTGVGNSPLHF
TRBJ1-5,TRBV19,NA,TRBD1,TGTGCCAGTAGTACTCAGGGGGTTAACAATCAGCCCCAGCATTTT,CASSTQGVNNQPQHF
TRBJ2-7,TRBV28,NA,TRBD1,TGTGCCAGCAGTTCCCCACCTAGACAGGGGCCCTACGAGCAGTACTTC,CASSSPPRQGPYEQYF
TRBJ1-3,TRBV2,NA,TRBD1,TGTGCCAGCAGTGGATTACTTCCCGGGACAGGGTTCTCTGGAAACACCATATATTTT,CASSGLLPGTGFSGNTIYF
TRBJ2-7,TRBV6-5,NA,NA,TGTGCCAGCAGCCCCTCCAGGGCGGACTCCTACGAGCAGTACTTC,CASSPSRADSYEQYF
TRBJ1-2,TRBV18,NA,TRBD1,TGTGCCAGCTCTCCCACAGGGGACCACTATGGCTACACCTTC,CASSPTGDHYGYTF
TRBJ1-5,TRBV19,NA,TRBD1,TGTGCCAGTAGCCCGGGACAGTCCCATCAGCCCCAGCATTTT,CASSPGQSHQPQHF
TRBJ2-7,TRBV5-1,NA,NA,TGCGCCAGCAGCTTGGGTACCCAGGGGTACGACGAGCAGTACTTC,CASSLGTQGYDEQYF
TRBJ1-3,TRBV7-9,NA,NA,TGTGCCAGCAGCCCCGGGAGCCTGTCTGGAAACACCATATATTTT,CASSPGSLSGNTIYF
TRBJ1-2,TRBV15,NA,NA,TGTGCCACCAGCAGACGCCGTTCCGACGGGGGCTACACCTTC,CATSRRRSDGGYTF
TRBJ2-7,TRBV30,NA,TRBD2,TGTGCCTGGAGTGGGACTAGCGGGAGGGCCGGCGAGCAGTACTTC,CAWSGTSGRAGEQYF
TRBJ2-7,TRBV5-1,NA,TRBD1,TGCGCCAGCAGCTTGGGGCAGGGGGTCTACGAGCAGTACTTC,CASSLGQGVYEQYF
TRBJ1-5,TRBV28,once,NA,TGTGCCAGCAGTTCCGGGACACCCCTCAATCAGCCCCAGCATTTT,CASSSGTPLNQPQHF
TRBJ2-7,TRBV5-1,NA,TRBD2,TGCGCCAGCAGCTTGGGAGGGAGGGCCTACGAGCAGTACTTC,CASSLGGRAYEQYF
TRBJ2-1,TRBV6-1,NA,TRBD1,TGTGCCAGCAGCCGACAGGGCGGCAATGAGCAGTTCTTC,CASSRQGGNEQFF
TRBJ1-1,TRBV6-1,NA,NA,TGTGCCAGCAGTGACGCAGGGAACACTGAAGCTTTCTTT,CASSDAGNTEAFF
TRBJ2-6,TRBV19,NA,NA,TGTGCCAGTAGTGACAGCTCTGGGGCCAACGTCCTGACTTTC,CASSDSSGANVLTF
TRBJ1-3,TRBV7-9,NA,NA,TGTGCCAGCAGCCACACAGATTCAGGAGGAAACACCATATATTTT,CASSHTDSGGNTIYF
TRBJ2-7,TRBV7-9,NA,TRBD1,TGTGCCAGCAGCGCGTCGGGACAGGCCGTGAACGAGCAGTACTTC,CASSASGQAVNEQYF